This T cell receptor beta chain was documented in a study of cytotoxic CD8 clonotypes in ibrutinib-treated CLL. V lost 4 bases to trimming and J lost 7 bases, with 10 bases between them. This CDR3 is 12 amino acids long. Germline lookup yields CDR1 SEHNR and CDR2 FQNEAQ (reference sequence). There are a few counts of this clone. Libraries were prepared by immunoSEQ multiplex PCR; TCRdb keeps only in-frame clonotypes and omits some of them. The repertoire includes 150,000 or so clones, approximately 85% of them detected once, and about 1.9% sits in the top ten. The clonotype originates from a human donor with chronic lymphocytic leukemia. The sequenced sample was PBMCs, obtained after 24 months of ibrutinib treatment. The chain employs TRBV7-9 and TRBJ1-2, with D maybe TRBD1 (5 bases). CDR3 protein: CASSYQDSGYTF. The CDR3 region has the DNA TGTGCCAGCAGCTATCAAGACAGTGGCTACACCTTC. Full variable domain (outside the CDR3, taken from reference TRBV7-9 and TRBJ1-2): DTGVSQNPRHKITKRGQNVTFRCDPISEHNRLYWYRQTLGQGPEFLTYFQNEAQLEKSRLLSDRFSAERPKGSFSTLEIQRTEQGDSAMYLCASSYQDSGYTFGSGTRLTVV.